The source of this T cell receptor (beta chain) is a study of blood T cell repertoires in COVID-19. Study as a whole: The cDNA or gDNA used as material had been derived from T cells, B-cell-depleted T cells, or PBMCs.

Produced via immunoSEQ multiplex PCR; TCRdb's table is partial and in-frame only. The sample contains around 90,000 clones, about 80% of which appear only once. The trim removed 4 bases at V and 2 bases at J, leaving 1 base unmatched. CDR3 length: 14 residues. From germline, CDR1 is LNHDA and CDR2 SQIVND (reference sequence). V and J are TRBV19 and TRBJ1-4, with 7 bases that match TRBD1. This sequence was found in a human donor in a cohort sampled during active COVID-19. Specimen: peripheral blood. The CDR3 DNA reads TGTGCCAGTAGTACACAGGGGACTAATGAAAAACTGTTTTTT. Translation gives CASSTQGTNEKLFF.